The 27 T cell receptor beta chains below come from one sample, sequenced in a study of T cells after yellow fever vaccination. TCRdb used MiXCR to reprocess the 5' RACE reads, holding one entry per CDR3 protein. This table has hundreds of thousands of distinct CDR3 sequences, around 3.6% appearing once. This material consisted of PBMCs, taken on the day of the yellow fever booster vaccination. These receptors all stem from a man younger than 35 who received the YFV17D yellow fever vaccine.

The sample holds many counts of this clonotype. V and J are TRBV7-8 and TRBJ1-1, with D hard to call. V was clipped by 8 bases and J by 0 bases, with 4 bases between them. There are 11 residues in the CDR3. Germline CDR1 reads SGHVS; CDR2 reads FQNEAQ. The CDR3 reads CASGVNTEAFF. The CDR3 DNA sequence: TGTGCCAGCGGGGTGAACACTGAAGCTTTCTTT.

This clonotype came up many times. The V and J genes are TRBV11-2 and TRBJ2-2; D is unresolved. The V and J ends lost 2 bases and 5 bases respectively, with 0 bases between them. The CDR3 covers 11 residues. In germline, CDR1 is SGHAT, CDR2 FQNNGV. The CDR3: CASSLTGELFF. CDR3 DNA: TGTGCCAGCAGCTTAACCGGGGAGCTGTTTTTT.

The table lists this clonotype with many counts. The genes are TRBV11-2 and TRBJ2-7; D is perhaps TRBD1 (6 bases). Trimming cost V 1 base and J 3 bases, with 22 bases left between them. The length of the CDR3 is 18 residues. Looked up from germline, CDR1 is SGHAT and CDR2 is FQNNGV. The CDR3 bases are TGTGCCAGCAGCTTAGGCCAAGGACAGTCAAGAAAGAACTACGAGCAGTACTTC. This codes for CASSLGQGQSRKNYEQYF.

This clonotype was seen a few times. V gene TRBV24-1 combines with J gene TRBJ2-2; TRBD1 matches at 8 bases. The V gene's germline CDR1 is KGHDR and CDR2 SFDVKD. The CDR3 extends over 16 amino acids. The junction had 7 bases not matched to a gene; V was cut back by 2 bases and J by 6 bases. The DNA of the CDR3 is TGTGCCACCAGTGATTCAAGGACAGGGTTCGCCGGGGAGCTGTTTTTT. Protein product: CATSDSRTGFAGELFF.

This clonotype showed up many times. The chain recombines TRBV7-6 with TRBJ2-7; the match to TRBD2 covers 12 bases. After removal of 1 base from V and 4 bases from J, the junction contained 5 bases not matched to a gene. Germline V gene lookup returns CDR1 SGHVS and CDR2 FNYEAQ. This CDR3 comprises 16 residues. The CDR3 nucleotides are TGTGCCAGCAGCTTAGGAGTGCTAGCGGGGGGGTACGAGCAGTACTTC. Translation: CASSLGVLAGGYEQYF.

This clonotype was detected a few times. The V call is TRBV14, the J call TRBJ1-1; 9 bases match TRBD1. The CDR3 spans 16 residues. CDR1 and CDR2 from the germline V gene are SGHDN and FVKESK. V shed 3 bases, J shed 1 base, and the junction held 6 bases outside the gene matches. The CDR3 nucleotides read TGTGCCAGCAGCCAGTTCGGGACAGGGAGGAACACTGAAGCTTTCTTT. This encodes CASSQFGTGRNTEAFF.

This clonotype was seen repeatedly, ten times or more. The CDR3 DNA reads as TGCAGTGCTAGAGATTTGGGCAGGGGGTCGGATCAGCCCCAGCATTTT. Residues: CSARDLGRGSDQPQHF. This rearrangement joins TRBV20-1 to TRBJ1-5; 7 nucleotides align to TRBD1. This CDR3 has 16 residues. The J segment lost 5 bases and the V segment lost 0 bases, leaving 10 bases of the junction unmatched. Germline assignment: CDR1 DFQATT and CDR2 SNEGSKA (reference sequence).

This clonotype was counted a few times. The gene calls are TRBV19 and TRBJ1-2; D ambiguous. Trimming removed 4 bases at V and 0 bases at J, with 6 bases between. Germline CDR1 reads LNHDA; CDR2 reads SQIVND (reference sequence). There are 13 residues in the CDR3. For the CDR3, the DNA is TGTGCCAGTAGTAGAGAGGCTAACTATGGCTACACCTTC. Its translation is CASSREANYGYTF. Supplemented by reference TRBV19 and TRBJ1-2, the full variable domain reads DGGITQSPKYLFRKEGQNVTLSCEQNLNHDAMYWYRQDPGQGLRLIYYSQIVNDFQKGDIAEGYSVSREKKESFPLTVTSAQKNPTAFYLCASSREANYGYTFGSGTRLTVV.

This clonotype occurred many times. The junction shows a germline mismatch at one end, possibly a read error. The CDR3 region has the DNA TGTGCTAGCAGCTTAGAGGCTAGCGGGGGGAGTGAGCAGTTCTTC. Translating it yields CASSLEASGGSEQFF. This chain connects TRBV7-7 to TRBJ2-1; 11 bases agree with TRBD2. This CDR3 is 15 amino acids long. CDR1 and CDR2 from the germline V gene are SSHAT and FNYEAQ (reference sequence).

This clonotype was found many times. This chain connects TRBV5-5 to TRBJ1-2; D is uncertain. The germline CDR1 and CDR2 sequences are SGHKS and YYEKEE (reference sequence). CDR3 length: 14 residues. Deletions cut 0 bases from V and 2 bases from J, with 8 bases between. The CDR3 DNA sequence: TGTGCCAGCAGCTTGGCCGACTTGAACTATGGCTACACCTTC. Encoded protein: CASSLADLNYGYTF.

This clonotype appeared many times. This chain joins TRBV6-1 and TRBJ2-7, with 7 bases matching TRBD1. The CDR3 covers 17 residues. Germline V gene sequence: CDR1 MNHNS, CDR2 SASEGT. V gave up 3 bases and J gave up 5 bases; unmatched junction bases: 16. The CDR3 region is CASSEWDSRGITHEQYF. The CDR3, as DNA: TGTGCCAGCAGTGAGTGGGACAGCCGGGGCATTACCCACGAGCAGTACTTC.

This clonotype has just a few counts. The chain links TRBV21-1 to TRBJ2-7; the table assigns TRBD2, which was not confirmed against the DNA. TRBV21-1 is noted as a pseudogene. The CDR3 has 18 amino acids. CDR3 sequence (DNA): TGTGCCAGCAGCAAACACCCCGGACTAGCGGGGTTACTGTACGAGCAGTACGTC. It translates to CASSKHPGLAGLLYEQYV.

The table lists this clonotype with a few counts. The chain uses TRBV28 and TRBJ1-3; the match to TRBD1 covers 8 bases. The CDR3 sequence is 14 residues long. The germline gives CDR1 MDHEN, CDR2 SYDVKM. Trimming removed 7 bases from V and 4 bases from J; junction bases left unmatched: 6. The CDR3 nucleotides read TGTGCCAGCACCTGGACAGGGATCGGAAACACCATATATTTT. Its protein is CASTWTGIGNTIYF.

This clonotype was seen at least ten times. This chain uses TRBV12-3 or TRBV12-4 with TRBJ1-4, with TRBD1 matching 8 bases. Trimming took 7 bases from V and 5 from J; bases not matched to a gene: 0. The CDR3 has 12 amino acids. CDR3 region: CASNRGNEKLFF. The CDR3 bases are TGTGCCAGCAACAGGGGGAATGAAAAACTGTTTTTT.

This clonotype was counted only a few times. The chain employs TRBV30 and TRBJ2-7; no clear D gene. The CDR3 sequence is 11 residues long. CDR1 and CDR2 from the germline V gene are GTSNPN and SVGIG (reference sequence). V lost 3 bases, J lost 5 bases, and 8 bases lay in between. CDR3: CAWSEYDEQYF. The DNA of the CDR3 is TGTGCCTGGAGCGAATACGACGAGCAGTACTTC.

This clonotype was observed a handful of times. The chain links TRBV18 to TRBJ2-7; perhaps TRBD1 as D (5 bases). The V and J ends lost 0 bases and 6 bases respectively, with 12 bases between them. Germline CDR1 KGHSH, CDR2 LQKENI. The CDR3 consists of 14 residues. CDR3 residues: CASSPPQGVSEQYF. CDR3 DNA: TGTGCCAGCTCACCACCGCAGGGCGTGAGCGAGCAGTACTTC. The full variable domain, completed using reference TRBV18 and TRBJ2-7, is NAGVMQNPRHLVRRRGQEARLRCSPMKGHSHVYWYRQLPEEGLKFMVYLQKENIIDESGMPKERFSAEFPKEGPSILRIQQVVRGDSAAYFCASSPPQGVSEQYFGPGTRLTVT.

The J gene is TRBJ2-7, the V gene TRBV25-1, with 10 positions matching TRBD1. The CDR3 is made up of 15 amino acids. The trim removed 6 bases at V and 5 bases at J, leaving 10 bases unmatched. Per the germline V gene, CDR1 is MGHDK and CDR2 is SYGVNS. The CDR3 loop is CASRSTGTGVDEQYF. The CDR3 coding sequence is TGTGCCAGCAGATCCACCGGGACAGGGGTGGACGAGCAGTACTTC.

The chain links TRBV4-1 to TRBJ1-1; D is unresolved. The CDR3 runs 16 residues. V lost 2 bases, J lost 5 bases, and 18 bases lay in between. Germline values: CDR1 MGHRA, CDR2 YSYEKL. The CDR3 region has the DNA TGCGCCAGCAGCCAACCGCCGGACGCATCCGGGACTGAAGCTTTCTTT. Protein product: CASSQPPDASGTEAFF.

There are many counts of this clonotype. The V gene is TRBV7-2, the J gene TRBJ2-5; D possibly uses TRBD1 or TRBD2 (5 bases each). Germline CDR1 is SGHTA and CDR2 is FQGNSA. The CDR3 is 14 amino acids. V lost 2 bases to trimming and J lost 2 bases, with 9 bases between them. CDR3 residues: CASSLRGVQETQYF. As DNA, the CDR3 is TGTGCCAGCAGCTTAAGAGGGGTTCAAGAGACCCAGTACTTC.

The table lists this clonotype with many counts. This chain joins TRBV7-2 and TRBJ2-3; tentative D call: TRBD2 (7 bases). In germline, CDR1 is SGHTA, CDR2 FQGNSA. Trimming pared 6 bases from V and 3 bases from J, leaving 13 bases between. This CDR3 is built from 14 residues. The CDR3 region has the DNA TGTGCCAGCAGGCCGGGGGGCCCGACAGATACGCAGTATTTT. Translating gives CASRPGGPTDTQYF.

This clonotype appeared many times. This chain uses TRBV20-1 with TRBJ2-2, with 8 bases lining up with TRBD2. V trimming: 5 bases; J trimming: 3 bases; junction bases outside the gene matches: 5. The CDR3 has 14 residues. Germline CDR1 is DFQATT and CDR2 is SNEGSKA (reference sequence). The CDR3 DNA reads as TGCAGTGCTTCGGCGGGGGGCCACACCGGGGAGCTGTTTTTT. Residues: CSASAGGHTGELFF.

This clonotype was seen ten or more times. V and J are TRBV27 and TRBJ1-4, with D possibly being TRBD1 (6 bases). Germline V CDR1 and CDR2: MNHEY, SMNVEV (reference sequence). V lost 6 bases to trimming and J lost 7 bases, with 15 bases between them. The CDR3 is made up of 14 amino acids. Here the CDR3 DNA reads TGTGCCAGCAGGCCAGCGGGGGCGAGTGAAAAACTGTTTTTT. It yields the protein CASRPAGASEKLFF.

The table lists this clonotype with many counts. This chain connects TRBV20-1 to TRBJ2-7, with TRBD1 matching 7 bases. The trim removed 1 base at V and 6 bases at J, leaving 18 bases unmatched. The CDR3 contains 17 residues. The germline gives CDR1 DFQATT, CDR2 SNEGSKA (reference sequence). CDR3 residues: CSARVPPRDRALFEQYF. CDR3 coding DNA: TGCAGTGCTAGAGTACCCCCCCGCGACAGGGCCCTTTTCGAGCAGTACTTC.

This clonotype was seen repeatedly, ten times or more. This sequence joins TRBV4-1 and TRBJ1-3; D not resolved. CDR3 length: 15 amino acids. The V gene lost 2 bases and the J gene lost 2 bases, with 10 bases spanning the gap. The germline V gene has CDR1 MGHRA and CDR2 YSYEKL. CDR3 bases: TGCGCCAGCAGCCAACTCCACGGGGCTGGAAACACCATATATTTT. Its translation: CASSQLHGAGNTIYF.

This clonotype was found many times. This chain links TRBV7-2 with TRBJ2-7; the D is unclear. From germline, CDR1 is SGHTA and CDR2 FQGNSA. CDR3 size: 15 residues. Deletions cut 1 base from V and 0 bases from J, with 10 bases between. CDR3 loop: CASSLVAVDSYEQYF. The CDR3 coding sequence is TGTGCCAGCAGCTTAGTTGCGGTGGACTCCTACGAGCAGTACTTC.

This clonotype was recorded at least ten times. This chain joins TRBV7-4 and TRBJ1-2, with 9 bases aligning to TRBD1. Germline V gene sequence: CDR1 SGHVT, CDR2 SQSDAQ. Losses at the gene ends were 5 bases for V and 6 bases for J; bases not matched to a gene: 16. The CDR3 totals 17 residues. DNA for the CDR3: TGTGCCAGCAGCCTTACGTCCGGGACAGGGAATGTTAATGGCTACACCTTC. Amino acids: CASSLTSGTGNVNGYTF.

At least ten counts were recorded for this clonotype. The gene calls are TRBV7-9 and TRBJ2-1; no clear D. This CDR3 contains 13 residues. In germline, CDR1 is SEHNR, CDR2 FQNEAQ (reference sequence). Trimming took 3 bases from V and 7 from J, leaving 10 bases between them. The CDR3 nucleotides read TGTGCCAGCAGCTTCCTGACTCAAAATGAGCAGTTCTTC. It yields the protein CASSFLTQNEQFF.